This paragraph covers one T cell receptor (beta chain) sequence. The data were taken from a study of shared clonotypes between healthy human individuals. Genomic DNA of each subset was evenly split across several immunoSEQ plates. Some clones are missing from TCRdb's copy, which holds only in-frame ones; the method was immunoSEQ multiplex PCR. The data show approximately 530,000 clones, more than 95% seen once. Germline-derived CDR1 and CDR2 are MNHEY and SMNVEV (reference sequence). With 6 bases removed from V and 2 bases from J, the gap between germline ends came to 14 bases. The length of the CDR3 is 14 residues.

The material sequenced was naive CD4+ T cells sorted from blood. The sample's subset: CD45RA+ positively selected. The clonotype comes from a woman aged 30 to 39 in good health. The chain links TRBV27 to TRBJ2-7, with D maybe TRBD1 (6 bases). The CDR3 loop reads CASRGTGTTYEQYF. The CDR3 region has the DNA TGTGCCAGCAGGGGGACGGGGACAACCTACGAGCAGTACTTC.